Below, 30 T cell receptor beta chains from the same sample are listed, as sequenced in a study of cytomegalovirus exposure and HLA in healthy donors. The primer mix had 60 Vbeta and 13 Jbeta primers. Data came from immunoSEQ multiplex PCR; TCRdb stores just in-frame clones and leaves some out. The data contain about 150,000 clones, roughly 81% of them seen just once; the ten biggest clones take up just over 2.5%. The sequencing sample was made of PBMCs. These receptors came from a man younger than 45 in good health and CMV-seropositive.

J is TRBJ1-1 and V is TRBV4-3; a weak D match, TRBD1 (5 bases). CDR3 size: 14 residues. Germline lookup yields CDR1 LGHNA and CDR2 YSLEER. Trimming removed 3 bases at V and 5 bases at J, with 13 bases between. Written as DNA, the CDR3 is TGCGCCAGCAGCCAGGCAGGGATATGGACTGAAGCTTTCTTT. Residues: CASSQAGIWTEAFF.

The chain combines TRBV5-1 with TRBJ2-7; a possible D gene is TRBD2 (6 bases). CDR3 size: 14 residues. The ends were cut back, 1 base at V and 2 bases at J, with 10 bases in the middle. Germline CDR1 is SGHRS and CDR2 is YFSETQ. CDR3 region: CASSLWTGAYEQYF. The CDR3 DNA follows: TGCGCCAGCAGCTTGTGGACGGGGGCCTACGAGCAGTACTTC.

This clone came up once. The chain joins TRBV5-4 to TRBJ1-3; the match to TRBD1 covers 7 bases. The V gene's germline CDR1 is SGHNT and CDR2 YYREEE (reference sequence). The CDR3 is made up of 14 amino acids. After removal of 0 bases from V and 8 bases from J, the junction contained 5 bases not matched to a gene. The CDR3 here is CASSLGDREDTIYF. The CDR3 bases are TGTGCCAGCAGCTTGGGAGACAGGGAGGACACCATATATTTT.

The chain uses TRBV27 and TRBJ2-3; TRBD2 matches at 8 bases. The CDR3 has 19 residues. Germline CDR1 MNHEY, CDR2 SMNVEV (reference sequence). The ends lost 9 bases at V and 3 bases at J; junction bases unmatched: 23. The CDR3 reads CARKGLGGGGPGRTDTQYF. The DNA for the CDR3 is TGTGCCAGGAAGGGACTAGGAGGGGGAGGACCGGGGAGAACAGATACGCAGTATTTT.

This chain uses TRBV25-1 with TRBJ1-2, with 9 bases lining up with TRBD1. The length of the CDR3 is 13 residues. Germline assignment: CDR1 MGHDK and CDR2 SYGVNS. V was pared by 6 bases and J by 6 bases, with 5 bases of the junction left unmatched. CDR3 residues: CASSLQGANGYTF. The CDR3 nucleotides are TGTGCCAGCAGCTTACAGGGGGCGAATGGCTACACCTTC.

V is TRBV7-2 and J is TRBJ2-5; no definite D call. TRBJ2-7 explains the end of the DNA better; the J call may be wrong. This CDR3 region has 11 residues. The germline gives CDR1 SGHTA, CDR2 FQGNSA. In nucleotides, the CDR3 is TGTGCCAGCAGCCTAATAAGCGAGCAGTACTTC. Translating it yields CASSLISEQYF.

CDR3 sequence reads: CSVEYRRQGLATEAFF. The CDR3 coding sequence is TGCAGCGTTGAGTATCGGCGTCAGGGTCTTGCCACTGAAGCTTTCTTT. This sequence joins TRBV29-1 and TRBJ1-1; a possible D gene is TRBD1 (5 bases). The ends were cut back, 3 bases at V and 4 bases at J, with 21 bases in the middle. The CDR3 is 16 residues long. Germline CDR1 SQVTM, CDR2 ANQGSEA.

This clone has just a few counts. V is TRBV4-2 and J is TRBJ2-1, with 8 bases identical to TRBD1. V shed 2 bases, J shed 4 bases, and the junction held 4 bases outside the gene matches. Germline V gene lookup returns CDR1 LGHNA and CDR2 YNFKEQ. This CDR3 has 15 residues. CDR3 sequence: CASSQSWTGYNEQFF. The CDR3 DNA reads as TGTGCCAGCAGCCAATCCTGGACAGGGTACAATGAGCAGTTCTTC.

The chain uses TRBV5-4 and TRBJ2-5, with 11 bases lining up with TRBD2. The CDR3 contains 15 residues. Germline V gene sequence: CDR1 SGHNT, CDR2 YYREEE (reference sequence). V dropped 3 bases and J dropped 2; count of bases not matched to a gene: 3. In DNA, the CDR3 is TGTGCCAGCAGCTCCGGGACTAGCGGACAAGAGACCCAGTACTTC. This translates into CASSSGTSGQETQYF.

This clone came up many times. This rearrangement joins TRBV6-1 to TRBJ2-7, with 9 bases fitting TRBD2. CDR1 is MNHNS, CDR2 SASEGT, per germline. V was pared by 0 bases and J by 0 bases, with 0 bases of the junction left unmatched. The CDR3 covers 15 residues. The CDR3, as DNA: TGTGCCAGCAGTGAAGCTAGCGGGAGCTCCTACGAGCAGTACTTC. Its translation is CASSEASGSSYEQYF.

On this clone: One end of the junction is discordant with germline, which a read error may explain. Other DNA sequences in this specimen translate into the identical CDR3. The chain employs TRBV5-1 and TRBJ1-5; perhaps TRBD1 as D (6 bases). CDR3 size: 15 residues. Germline CDR1 reads SGHRS; CDR2 reads YFSETQ. CDR3 amino acids: CASSLQGYSNQPQHF. For the CDR3, the DNA is TGTGCCAGCAGCTTACAGGGATATAGCAATCAGCCCCAGCATTTT.

This chain links TRBV4-3 with TRBJ2-5, with a weak D call TRBD1 (5 bases). CDR1 LGHNA and CDR2 YSLEER come from the germline V gene. V was pared by 4 bases and J by 4 bases, with 16 bases between. The length of the CDR3 is 15 residues. CDR3 amino acids: CASSPGRAGRETQYF. The CDR3 DNA reads TGCGCCAGCAGCCCCGGAAGAGCAGGGCGAGAGACCCAGTACTTC.

The CDR3 spells CAWSRDRGRSGYTF. In DNA form, the CDR3 reads TGTGCCTGGAGTCGAGACAGGGGAAGGAGTGGCTACACCTTC. The chain uses TRBV30 and TRBJ1-2, with TRBD1 matching over 8 bases. CDR1 is GTSNPN, CDR2 SVGIG, per germline (reference sequence). This CDR3 has 14 amino acids. V trimming: 2 bases; J trimming: 7 bases; junction bases outside the gene matches: 9.

The rearrangement uses TRBV4-1 and TRBJ2-1; 7 bases line up with TRBD2. J lost 10 bases, V lost 1 base, and 4 bases had no gene match. The germline gives CDR1 MGHRA, CDR2 YSYEKL. The CDR3 loop spans 13 amino acids. CDR3 DNA: TGCGCCAGCAGCCAAGGCGGGAGATACGAGCAGTTCTTC. Its protein product is CASSQGGRYEQFF.

The chain is built from TRBV9 and TRBJ2-2, with D unclear. Trimming shortened V by 0 bases and J by 7 bases, and 4 bases separated the two germline ends. This CDR3 region has 12 residues. The germline V gene has CDR1 SGDLS and CDR2 YYNGEE. DNA for the CDR3: TGTGCCAGCAGCGTAGGACACGGGGAGCTGTTTTTT. Residues: CASSVGHGELFF.

This chain uses TRBV27 with TRBJ1-6; TRBD1 matches at 7 bases. Trimming took 3 bases from V and 7 from J; bases not matched to a gene: 9. Germline CDR1 and CDR2: MNHEY and SMNVEV (reference sequence). CDR3 size: 16 residues. This CDR3 is CASSLVQGVKNSPLHF. CDR3 DNA: TGTGCCAGCAGTTTGGTTCAGGGGGTGAAGAATTCACCCCTCCACTTT.

The rearrangement links TRBV27 to TRBJ2-5, with 7 positions matching TRBD2. The end of the DNA fits TRBJ2-7 better, so the J call may be wrong. Germline V lookup: CDR1 MNHEY, CDR2 SMNVEV (reference sequence). The CDR3 extends over 15 amino acids. In DNA, the CDR3 is TGTGCCAGCAGGGAGGGTGGGGGGGACTCCTACGAGCAGTACTTC. Translation: CASREGGGDSYEQYF.

As regards this clone: Other DNA sequences within the sample encode an identical CDR3. V and J are TRBV11-2 and TRBJ1-1; D is uncertain. Trimming removed 0 bases from V and 1 base from J, with 3 bases in between. From germline, CDR1 is SGHAT and CDR2 FQNNGV. The CDR3 has 13 residues. CDR3 residues: CASSLDRNTEAFF. CDR3 DNA sequence: TGTGCCAGCAGCTTAGATAGGAACACTGAAGCTTTCTTT.

This chain uses TRBV18 with TRBJ2-7; the match to TRBD1 covers 8 bases. The CDR3 has 16 amino acids. V was pared by 2 bases and J by 2 bases, with 8 bases of the junction left unmatched. The germline V gene encodes CDR1 KGHSH and CDR2 LQKENI. The CDR3 DNA is TGTGCCAGCTCACCAGGGGACAGGAAGCCGCCCTACGAGCAGTACTTC. Amino acids: CASSPGDRKPPYEQYF.

This clone has just a few counts. The chain uses TRBV5-1 and TRBJ1-1, with unresolved D. Germline values: CDR1 SGHRS, CDR2 YFSETQ. The V end was cut by 6 bases, the J end by 1 base, with 10 bases between. The CDR3 has 13 amino acids. CDR3 region: CASTPPGNTEAFF. Here the CDR3 DNA reads TGCGCCAGCACCCCACCGGGGAACACTGAAGCTTTCTTT.

The gene calls are TRBV7-3 and TRBJ2-1, with D possibly being TRBD2 (7 bases). V lost 1 base and J 7 bases, leaving 17 bases between the germline ends. CDR3 length: 16 residues. CDR1 and CDR2 (germline): SGHTA, FQGTGA. The DNA for the CDR3 is TGTGCCAGCAGCTTAAAGGGGGGGGCTATTAGAAATGAGCAGTTCTTC. Its protein is CASSLKGGAIRNEQFF.

This chain links TRBV19 with TRBJ2-1; D perhaps matches TRBD2 (6 bases). CDR3 length: 14 amino acids. Germline values: CDR1 LNHDA, CDR2 SQIVND (reference sequence). Trimming took off 0 bases at V and 8 bases at J, with 11 bases between the two ends. The CDR3 region has the DNA TGTGCCAGTAGTATAGAAGGCGGGGAAGATGAGCAGTTCTTC. This encodes CASSIEGGEDEQFF.

The chain uses TRBV18 and TRBJ2-5; no definite D call. Germline lookup yields CDR1 KGHSH and CDR2 LQKENI. This CDR3 contains 13 residues. V was clipped by 0 bases and J by 5 bases, with 7 bases between them. This CDR3 is CASSPPTMETQYF. The CDR3 nucleotides are TGTGCCAGCTCACCACCTACTATGGAGACCCAGTACTTC.

The chain couples TRBV5-4 to TRBJ2-7; TRBD2 matches 10 bases. The CDR3 covers 15 residues. Germline V lookup: CDR1 SGHNT, CDR2 YYREEE (reference sequence). Trimming took 0 bases from V and 7 from J; bases not matched to a gene: 7. The chain's CDR3 is CASSLDLAGAREQYV. The CDR3 DNA reads TGTGCCAGCAGCTTGGACCTAGCGGGAGCTCGGGAGCAGTACGTC.

V is TRBV7-3 and J is TRBJ2-3; 7 bases line up with TRBD2. The germline CDR1 and CDR2 sequences are SGHTA and FQGTGA. The CDR3 spans 17 residues. J was trimmed by 4 bases and V by 0 bases; bases with no gene match: 10. CDR3 protein: CASSLTFSGGSADTQYF. CDR3 in DNA: TGTGCCAGCAGCTTAACGTTCAGTGGCGGGAGTGCAGATACGCAGTATTTT.

The gene calls are TRBV19 and TRBJ1-1; TRBD1 is a possible D gene (5 bases). Germline V gene data show CDR1 as LNHDA and CDR2 as SQIVND (reference sequence). This CDR3 comprises 16 residues. V shed 3 bases and J shed 0 bases, with 14 bases lying between them. The CDR3 bases are TGTGCCAGTAGTATTGGGGCAGGCCGACTGAACACTGAAGCTTTCTTT. Amino acid sequence: CASSIGAGRLNTEAFF.

This clone appeared a single time. The chain uses TRBV11-3 and TRBJ2-3; 7 nucleotides align to TRBD1. V gave up 3 bases and J gave up 11 bases; unmatched junction bases: 8. This CDR3 is 13 amino acids long. The germline V gene has CDR1 SGHNT and CDR2 YENEEA. Here the CDR3 DNA reads TGTGCCAGCAGCTTTGGGACAGAAGTGAAGCAGTATTTT. It encodes CASSFGTEVKQYF.

The V and J genes are TRBV2 and TRBJ1-1; TRBD1 matches 7 bases. Germline-derived CDR1 and CDR2 are SNHLY and FYNNEI. The CDR3 contains 13 residues. Trimming at V came to 8 bases and at J to 1 base, leaving 4 bases not matched to a gene. DNA of the CDR3: TGTGCCAGCGGGACAGATTCGAACACTGAAGCTTTCTTT. Translation gives CASGTDSNTEAFF.

This clone was recorded a few times. The rearrangement uses TRBV10-2 and TRBJ1-5; D call uncertain. The V gene lost 6 bases and the J gene lost 0 bases, with 9 bases spanning the gap. This CDR3 is 14 amino acids long. CDR1 and CDR2 from the germline V gene are WSHSY and SAAADI. This CDR3 reads CASSSGYSNQPQHF. The CDR3 DNA is TGCGCCAGCAGCTCGGGTTATAGCAATCAGCCCCAGCATTTT.

As regards this clone: Other DNA sequences in the sample encode the same CDR3. The genes are TRBV19 and TRBJ2-7; TRBD2 matches 7 bases. The germline V gene encodes CDR1 LNHDA and CDR2 SQIVND (reference sequence). This CDR3 is 16 amino acids long. After removal of 1 base from V and 3 bases from J, the junction contained 9 bases not matched to a gene. The CDR3 DNA sequence: TGTGCCAGTAGTATAGCCGGTGGGGGGGGGTACTACGAGCAGTACGTC. This encodes CASSIAGGGGYYEQYV.